These 25 T cell receptor beta chains were all obtained from the same sample, sequenced in a study of vaccination and CD4 T cells after COVID-19. Cultured CD4+ T-cell DNA underwent Oncomine TCR Beta short-read sequencing. TCRdb independently ran MiXCR on the PCR reads; one entry per CDR3 protein. The table has 15,000 to 20,000 distinct CDR3 sequences, around 30% seen once. Their antigens remain unidentified. This sample's treatment: roughly ten-day PBMC culture with coronavirus spike peptide pools or control peptides (ViraFEST assay). Specimen: cultured CD4+ T cells from blood. The receptors originated from a human donor with COVID-19.

V is TRBV7-2 and J is TRBJ1-5; TRBD1 agrees at 7 bases. The CDR3 totals 14 residues. Germline CDR1 is SGHTA and CDR2 is FQGNSA. The J segment lost 9 bases and the V segment lost 5 bases, leaving 10 bases of the junction unmatched. In DNA form, the CDR3 reads TGTGCCAGCAGCCGGGACGGACAGGCCAGGCCCCAGCATTTT. This sequence encodes CASSRDGQARPQHF.

This clonotype was recorded a few times. This chain connects TRBV2 to TRBJ1-1; TRBD1 aligns across 9 bases. V gave up 8 bases and J gave up 0 bases; unmatched junction bases: 4. The CDR3 loop spans 14 amino acids. Germline-derived CDR1 and CDR2 are SNHLY and FYNNEI. CDR3 region: CASAGQGMNTEAFF. The DNA for the CDR3 is TGTGCCAGCGCCGGACAGGGGATGAACACTGAAGCTTTCTTT.

The chain employs TRBV12-3 or TRBV12-4 and TRBJ2-7, with 7 bases aligning to TRBD1. Trimming removed 6 bases from V and 5 bases from J; junction bases left unmatched: 4. This CDR3 is 12 amino acids long. This CDR3 is CASRRDRDEQYF. In DNA, the CDR3 is TGTGCCAGCAGGCGCGACAGGGACGAGCAGTACTTC.

This clonotype has more than one count but fewer than ten. The genes are TRBV12-3 or TRBV12-4 and TRBJ2-3; a possible D gene is TRBD1 (6 bases). The CDR3 length is 15 residues. The ends were cut back, 5 bases at V and 1 base at J, with 13 bases in the middle. Here the CDR3 reads CASSHRDRGTDTQYF. The DNA of the CDR3 is TGTGCCAGCAGTCACAGGGACCGGGGCACAGATACGCAGTATTTT.

J is TRBJ2-1 and V is TRBV7-2, with 9 nucleotides matching TRBD2. The CDR3 is made up of 16 amino acids. The V segment lost 5 bases and the J segment 4 bases; nucleotides outside the gene matches: 9. Germline V gene lookup returns CDR1 SGHTA and CDR2 FQGNSA. The CDR3 sequence: CASSTEGLARYNEQFF. CDR3 nucleotides: TGTGCCAGCAGCACCGAAGGACTAGCGAGATACAATGAGCAGTTCTTC.

This clonotype has a handful of counts. The genes are TRBV27 and TRBJ1-1; TRBD1 matches 7 bases. The trim removed 6 bases at V and 2 bases at J, leaving 6 bases unmatched. CDR1 is MNHEY and CDR2 is SMNVEV in the germline V gene (reference sequence). The CDR3 extends over 14 amino acids. CDR3 loop: CASRAGTANTEAFF. The CDR3, as DNA: TGTGCCAGCAGGGCCGGGACAGCTAACACTGAAGCTTTCTTT.

The chain combines TRBV5-1 with TRBJ2-7; possibly TRBD1 for D (6 bases). V lost 5 bases to trimming and J lost 2 bases, with 14 bases between them. The germline gives CDR1 SGHRS, CDR2 YFSETQ. CDR3 length: 14 amino acids. CDR3 coding DNA: TGCGCCAGCAGACCGAGGACAGCTACCTACGAGCAGTACTTC. Its protein product is CASRPRTATYEQYF.

This rearrangement joins TRBV30 to TRBJ2-1, with 11 bases lining up with TRBD2. Germline V gene sequence: CDR1 GTSNPN, CDR2 SVGIG (reference sequence). The J segment lost 8 bases and the V segment lost 2 bases, leaving 17 bases of the junction unmatched. The CDR3 runs to 18 residues. This CDR3 is CAWSPSGIAGGLLHEQFF. CDR3 nucleotide sequence: TGTGCCTGGAGTCCCTCAGGGATAGCGGGGGGGCTCCTCCATGAGCAGTTCTTC.

The rearrangement joins TRBV6-1 to TRBJ1-6; D gene uncertain. V was cut by 5 bases and J by 6 bases, with 5 bases left in between. This CDR3 has 12 residues. Germline V CDR1 and CDR2: MNHNS, SASEGT. In DNA form, the CDR3 reads TGTGCCAGCAGTCTACTTAATTCACCCCTCCACTTT. Residues: CASSLLNSPLHF.

The chain employs TRBV7-6 and TRBJ2-1, with 9 bases lining up with TRBD2. V trimming: 0 bases; J trimming: 4 bases; junction bases outside the gene matches: 4. Germline CDR1 reads SGHVS; CDR2 reads FNYEAQ. This CDR3 is built from 16 residues. For the CDR3, the DNA is TGTGCCAGCAGCTTAGCCCGTAGCGGGGGTTACAATGAGCAGTTCTTC. This sequence encodes CASSLARSGGYNEQFF.

The gene calls are TRBV5-4 and TRBJ2-7; 8 bases fit TRBD2. Germline trimming cut 0 bases from V and 5 bases from J; bases unmatched to any gene: 4. This CDR3 has 14 residues. Germline V CDR1 and CDR2: SGHNT, YYREEE (reference sequence). The CDR3 nucleotides read TGTGCCAGCAGCTTGGCGGGGGGGGATAACGAGCAGTACTTC. This encodes CASSLAGGDNEQYF. Combining the CDR3 with reference TRBV5-4 and TRBJ2-7 gives the whole variable domain ETGVTQSPTHLIKTRGQQVTLRCSSQSGHNTVSWYQQALGQGPQFIFQYYREEENGRGNFPPRFSGLQFPNYSSELNVNALELDDSALYLCASSLAGGDNEQYFGPGTRLTVT.

The genes are TRBV6-2 or TRBV6-3 and TRBJ2-3; D is possibly TRBD2 (6 bases). The germline V gene has CDR1 MNHEY and CDR2 SVGEGT. The CDR3 runs to 18 residues. V was shortened by 7 bases and J by 1 base, with 24 bases between the two germline ends. The CDR3 loop is CASIAGTGSLLGTDTQYF. CDR3 DNA sequence: TGTGCCAGCATCGCAGGGACTGGCTCTTTACTAGGCACAGATACGCAGTATTTT.

This clonotype came up a few times. The chain is built from TRBV6-2 or TRBV6-3 and TRBJ1-2, with 7 bases identical to TRBD1. This CDR3 spans 17 amino acids. The germline CDR1 and CDR2 sequences are MNHEY and SVGEGT. Trimming removed 0 bases from V and 3 bases from J; junction bases left unmatched: 10. The DNA of the CDR3 is TGTGCCAGCAGTTACTCCGGAAGGGGGCCGTTCGACTATGGCTACACCTTC. The encoded protein is CASSYSGRGPFDYGYTF.

This clonotype was detected only a few times. The V gene is TRBV28, the J gene TRBJ1-2, with D perhaps TRBD1 (5 bases). Germline V CDR1 and CDR2: MDHEN, SYDVKM. The length of the CDR3 is 15 residues. The germline V and J ends were trimmed by 5 bases and 2 bases, with 15 bases remaining between them. Written as DNA, the CDR3 is TGTGCCAGCAGTGCCGGGACTCTAATAAACTATGGCTACACCTTC. Its protein is CASSAGTLINYGYTF.

The chain has TRBV7-9 and TRBJ2-2, with a tentative D call TRBD1 (5 bases). V was shortened by 3 bases and J by 3 bases, with 8 bases between the two germline ends. The CDR3 is made up of 14 amino acids. Germline CDR1 is SEHNR and CDR2 is FQNEAQ (reference sequence). The CDR3 loop is CASSLDTYTGELFF. DNA for the CDR3: TGTGCCAGCAGCTTGGACACTTACACCGGGGAGCTGTTTTTT.

This clonotype counts as medium-sized. The chain joins TRBV7-9 to TRBJ2-3; D not resolved. The CDR3 contains 18 residues. Trimming removed 2 bases at V and 0 bases at J, with 18 bases between. Germline CDR1 SEHNR, CDR2 FQNEAQ (reference sequence). CDR3 loop: CASSLTSRSGASTDTQYF. The CDR3 DNA follows: TGTGCCAGCAGCTTAACATCTCGGTCAGGTGCGAGCACAGATACGCAGTATTTT.

This clonotype has just a few counts. The chain recombines TRBV7-3 with TRBJ2-5; 10 nucleotides align to TRBD2. Losses at the gene ends were 5 bases for V and 5 bases for J; bases not matched to a gene: 8. This CDR3 region has 15 residues. CDR1 SGHTA and CDR2 FQGTGA come from the germline V gene. The CDR3 DNA sequence: TGTGCCAGCAGCCCTCAGCGGGGGGGCGGGGAGACCCAGTACTTC. Protein sequence: CASSPQRGGGETQYF.

This clonotype appeared a few times. This rearrangement joins TRBV18 to TRBJ1-1, with a possible D match to TRBD1 (5 bases). This CDR3 spans 14 amino acids. V was pared by 1 base and J by 3 bases, with 9 bases between. Germline V lookup: CDR1 KGHSH, CDR2 LQKENI. The CDR3 nucleotides are TGTGCCAGCTCACCACGGTCAGGGTACACTGAAGCTTTCTTT. This sequence encodes CASSPRSGYTEAFF.

This clonotype appeared a few times. The rearrangement joins TRBV6-1 to TRBJ1-1; 8 bases line up with TRBD1. The CDR3 has 14 residues. V dropped 3 bases and J dropped 6; count of bases not matched to a gene: 6. The germline V gene encodes CDR1 MNHNS and CDR2 SASEGT. CDR3 nucleotide sequence: TGTGCCAGCAGTGAGAGACAGGGGAGGCCTGAAGCTTTCTTT. It yields the protein CASSERQGRPEAFF.

The V gene is TRBV6-5, the J gene TRBJ2-2; TRBD2 matches at 9 bases. Trimming took 2 bases from V and 7 from J; bases not matched to a gene: 5. Germline-derived CDR1 and CDR2 are MNHEY and SVGAGI. The CDR3 runs 15 residues. CDR3 amino acids: CASSYRGGGDGELFF. The CDR3 DNA reads TGTGCCAGCAGTTACCGTGGCGGGGGGGACGGGGAGCTGTTTTTT.

This chain uses TRBV27 with TRBJ2-2; TRBD2 aligns across 7 bases. Trimming removed 1 base from V and 3 bases from J; junction bases left unmatched: 8. CDR1 and CDR2 (germline): MNHEY, SMNVEV (reference sequence). There are 17 residues in the CDR3. The CDR3 DNA reads as TGTGCCAGCAGTTTATATCGGCGGGGGACCTACACCGGGGAGCTGTTTTTT. Amino acid sequence: CASSLYRRGTYTGELFF.

A few counts support this clonotype. The chain has TRBV2 and TRBJ1-6; 8 bases agree with TRBD1. This CDR3 has 15 residues. Germline lookup yields CDR1 SNHLY and CDR2 FYNNEI. V was clipped by 4 bases and J by 4 bases; unmatched bases: 3. The CDR3 nucleotides are TGTGCCAGCAGTGGGACAGGGCATTATAATTCACCCCTCCACTTT. Amino acids: CASSGTGHYNSPLHF.

This clonotype turned up a few times. This chain joins TRBV14 and TRBJ2-6, with D perhaps matching TRBD1 (5 bases). CDR1 SGHDN and CDR2 FVKESK come from the germline V gene. The CDR3 runs to 16 residues. The V end was cut by 1 base, the J end by 2 bases, with 9 bases between. CDR3 in DNA: TGTGCCAGCAGCCAAGCCTTAGGGGCTGGGGCCAACGTCCTGACTTTC. Translated: CASSQALGAGANVLTF.

The genes are TRBV20-1 and TRBJ1-2; D possibly corresponds to TRBD1 (5 bases). Germline-derived CDR1 and CDR2 are DFQATT and SNEGSKA (reference sequence). V lost 3 bases and J lost 0, with 11 bases in between. CDR3 size: 14 residues. The CDR3 sequence is CSARATAANYGYTF. CDR3 nucleotide sequence: TGCAGTGCTAGGGCGACAGCTGCTAACTATGGCTACACCTTC.

This clonotype has just a few counts. V usage is TRBV3-1 and J usage is TRBJ1-6, with 7 nucleotides matching TRBD1. Germline V gives CDR1 LGHDT, CDR2 YNNKEL (reference sequence). With V trimmed by 6 bases and J by 10 bases, 9 bases remained unmatched. The CDR3 length is 14 residues. The CDR3 sequence is CASRQKTGVSPLHF. In DNA, the CDR3 is TGTGCCAGCAGACAAAAAACAGGGGTGTCACCCCTCCACTTT.